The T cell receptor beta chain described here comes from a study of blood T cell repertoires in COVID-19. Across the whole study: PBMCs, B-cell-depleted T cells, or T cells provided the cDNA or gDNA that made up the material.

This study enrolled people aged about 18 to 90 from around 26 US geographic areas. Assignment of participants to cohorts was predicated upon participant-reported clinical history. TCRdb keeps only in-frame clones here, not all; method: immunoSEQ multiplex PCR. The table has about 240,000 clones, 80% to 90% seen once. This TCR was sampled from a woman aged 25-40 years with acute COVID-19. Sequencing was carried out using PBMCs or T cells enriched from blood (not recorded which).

The CDR3 loop is CASSQRGLTEAFF. The CDR3 nucleotides are TGTGCCAGCAGCCAAAGGGGACTCACTGAAGCTTTCTTT. The chain couples TRBV11-2 to TRBJ1-1; D is perhaps TRBD1 (5 bases). The germline V gene encodes CDR1 SGHAT and CDR2 FQNNGV. The CDR3 loop spans 13 amino acids. V lost 5 bases and J lost 4, with 11 bases in between.